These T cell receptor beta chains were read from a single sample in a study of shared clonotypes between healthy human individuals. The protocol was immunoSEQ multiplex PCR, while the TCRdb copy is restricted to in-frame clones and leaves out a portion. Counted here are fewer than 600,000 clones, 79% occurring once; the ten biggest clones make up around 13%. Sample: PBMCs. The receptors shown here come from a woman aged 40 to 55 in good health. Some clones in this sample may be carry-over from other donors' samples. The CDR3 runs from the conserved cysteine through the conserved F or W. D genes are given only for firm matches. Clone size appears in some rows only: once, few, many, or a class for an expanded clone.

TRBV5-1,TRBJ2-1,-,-,CASSLGQGGLNEQFF,TGCGCCAGCAGCTTGGGACAGGGAGGTTTGAATGAGCAGTTCTTC
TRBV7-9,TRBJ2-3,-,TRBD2,CASSPGLAPDTQYF,TGTGCCAGCTCTCCGGGACTAGCGCCAGATACGCAGTATTTT
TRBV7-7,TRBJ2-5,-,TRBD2,CASGGFQETQYF,TGTGCTAGCGGGGGATTCCAAGAGACCCAGTACTTC
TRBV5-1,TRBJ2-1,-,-,CASSLGGPSYNEQFF,TGCGCCAGCAGCTTAGGCGGGCCCTCCTACAATGAGCAGTTCTTC
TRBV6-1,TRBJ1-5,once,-,CASSGPRGYNQPQHF,TGTGCCAGCAGTGGCCCGCGGGGCTACAATCAGCCCCAGCATTTT
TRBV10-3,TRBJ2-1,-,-,CAISDLGVEQFF,TGTGCCATCAGTGATTTGGGCGTTGAGCAGTTCTTC
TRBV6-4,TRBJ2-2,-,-,CASSATEAPNTGELFF,TGTGCCAGCAGTGCCACGGAGGCCCCGAACACCGGGGAGCTGTTTTTT
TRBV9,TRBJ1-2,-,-,CASSVVGADYGYTF,TGTGCCAGCAGCGTAGTGGGGGCTGACTATGGCTACACCTTC
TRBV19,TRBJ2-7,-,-,CASSIQTPGEQYF,TGTGCCAGTAGTATCCAGACGCCCGGCGAGCAGTACTTC
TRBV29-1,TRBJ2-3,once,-,CSGGSGADTQYF,TGCAGCGGAGGCAGTGGTGCAGATACGCAGTATTTT
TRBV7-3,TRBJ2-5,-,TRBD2,CASSRFGTRAGETQYF,TGTGCCAGCAGCCGTTTCGGGACTAGAGCGGGAGAGACCCAGTACTTC
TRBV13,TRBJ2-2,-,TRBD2,CASSLVSSGRAHTGELFF,TGTGCCAGCAGCTTAGTTTCTAGCGGGAGGGCACACACCGGGGAGCTGTTTTTT
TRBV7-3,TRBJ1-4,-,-,CASSLPPWAGDEKLFF,TGTGCCAGCAGCTTGCCCCCTTGGGCAGGGGATGAAAAACTGTTTTTT
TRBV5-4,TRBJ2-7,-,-,CASSLQGSEQYF,TGTGCCAGCAGCCTACAGGGTAGCGAGCAGTACTTC
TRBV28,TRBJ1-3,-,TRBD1,CASSPRLGTGGNTIYF,TGTGCCAGCAGTCCCCGTCTGGGGACAGGGGGCAACACCATATATTTT
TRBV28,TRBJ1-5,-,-,CASTVNTINQPQHF,TGTGCCAGCACCGTCAATACAATTAATCAGCCCCAGCATTTT
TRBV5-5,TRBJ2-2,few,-,CASSLTDLSSNTGELFF,TGTGCCAGCAGCTTAACGGACCTCTCGTCGAACACCGGGGAGCTGTTTTTT
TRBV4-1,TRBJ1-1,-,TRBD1,CASMLTGGNTEAFF,TGCGCCAGCATGTTAACAGGGGGCAACACTGAAGCTTTCTTT
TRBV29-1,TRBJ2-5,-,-,CSACHRDKETQYF,TGCAGCGCTTGTCACAGGGACAAAGAGACCCAGTACTTC
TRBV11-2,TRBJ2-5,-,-,CASSLSLLGTQYF,TGTGCCAGCAGCTTAAGTTTACTAGGGACCCAGTACTTC
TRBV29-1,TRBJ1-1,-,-,CSVAPVNTEALF,TGCAGCGTTGCTCCGGTGAACACTGAAGCTCTCTTT
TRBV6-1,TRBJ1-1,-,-,CASSEALGGLNTEAFF,TGTGCCAGCAGTGAAGCCCTAGGCGGACTAAACACTGAAGCTTTCTTT
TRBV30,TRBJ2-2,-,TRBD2,CAWRGTGTSGESPGELFF,TGTGCCTGGAGGGGAACCGGGACTAGCGGGGAGTCTCCCGGGGAGCTGTTTTTT
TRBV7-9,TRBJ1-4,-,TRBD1,CASSSGNRGAEKLFF,TGTGCCAGCAGCTCCGGCAACAGGGGTGCCGAAAAACTGTTTTTT
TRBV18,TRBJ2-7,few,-,CASSPNGPYEQYF,TGTGCCAGCTCACCCAACGGCCCCTACGAGCAGTACTTC
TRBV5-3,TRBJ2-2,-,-,CARSPNGGVSQTGELFF,TGTGCCAGAAGCCCGAACGGCGGGGTCTCTCAAACCGGGGAGCTGTTTTTT
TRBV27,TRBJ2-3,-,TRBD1,CASSWGQGGADTQYF,TGTGCCAGCAGCTGGGGACAGGGGGGAGCAGATACGCAGTATTTT
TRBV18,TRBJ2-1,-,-,CASSPPYGSGVDEQFF,TGTGCCAGCTCACCACCGTACGGTTCCGGAGTTGATGAGCAGTTCTTC
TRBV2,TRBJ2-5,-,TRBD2,CASNANSGREETQYF,TGTGCCAGCAACGCCAATAGCGGGAGGGAAGAGACCCAGTACTTC
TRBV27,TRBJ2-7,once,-,CASSRRGDEQYF,TGTGCCAGTTCCCGCAGGGGCGACGAGCAGTACTTC
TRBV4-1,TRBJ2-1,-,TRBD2,CASSLEGLAGDEQFF,TGCGCCAGCAGCCTCGAGGGACTAGCCGGGGATGAGCAGTTCTTC
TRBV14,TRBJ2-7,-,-,CASSQERVRAYEQYF,TGTGCCAGCAGCCAAGAAAGAGTAAGGGCCTACGAGCAGTACTTC
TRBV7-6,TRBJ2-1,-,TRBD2,CASSSGGLATYNEQFF,TGTGCCAGCAGCTCCGGTGGACTAGCGACTTACAATGAGCAGTTCTTC
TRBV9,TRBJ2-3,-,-,CASSVGSSTSTDTQYF,TGTGCCAGCAGCGTAGGAAGCTCTACTAGCACAGATACGCAGTATTTT
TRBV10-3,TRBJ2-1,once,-,CAISDKGLRGSSYNEQFF,TGTGCCATCAGTGATAAGGGTTTGAGGGGAAGCTCCTACAATGAGCAGTTCTTC